This T cell receptor beta chain appears in the sequencing data of a study of blood T cell repertoires in COVID-19. Turning to the study itself: The study drew acute and convalescent COVID-19 samples from the United States, Italy and Spain. PBMCs, B-cell-depleted T cells, or T cells were the source of the cDNA or gDNA that made up the material.

The germline V gene has CDR1 SSHAT and CDR2 FNYEAQ (reference sequence). CDR3 size: 14 residues. Trimming took 3 bases from V and 6 from J, leaving 14 bases between them. This clone has only one observation. Method: immunoSEQ multiplex PCR; TCRdb's copy keeps in-frame clones and lacks some. The sample consists of 80,000 to 90,000 clones, more than 75% of them appearing once. The origin of this receptor is a woman aged 65 to 85 with acute or convalescent COVID-19. The chain has TRBV7-7 and TRBJ1-1; a weak D match, TRBD1 (6 bases). Source material: peripheral blood. In DNA form, the CDR3 reads TGTGCCAGCAGCTTCCTCCGGGACAACCCTGAAGCTTTCTTT. Encoded protein: CASSFLRDNPEAFF.